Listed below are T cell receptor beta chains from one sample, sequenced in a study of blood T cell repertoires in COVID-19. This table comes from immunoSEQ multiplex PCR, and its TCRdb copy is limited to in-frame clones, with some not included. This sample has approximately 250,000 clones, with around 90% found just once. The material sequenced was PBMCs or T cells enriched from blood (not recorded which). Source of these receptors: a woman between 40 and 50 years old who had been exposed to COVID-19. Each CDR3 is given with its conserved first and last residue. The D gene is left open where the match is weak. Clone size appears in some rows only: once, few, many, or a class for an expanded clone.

CDR3nt: TGTGCCAGCAGGTGGACAGCCACCGGGGAGCTGTTTTTT; CDR3aa: CASRWTATGELFF; abundance: NA; v_gene: TRBV7-9; j_gene: TRBJ2-2; d_gene: NA
CDR3nt: TGTGCCTGGGGACACACAGGGGGGAATCAGCCCCAGCATTTT; CDR3aa: CAWGHTGGNQPQHF; abundance: NA; v_gene: TRBV30; j_gene: TRBJ1-5; d_gene: TRBD1
CDR3nt: TGTGCCAGCAGCTCCCACCAGGGCGGCTATGGCTACACCTTC; CDR3aa: CASSSHQGGYGYTF; abundance: NA; v_gene: TRBV11-2; j_gene: TRBJ1-2; d_gene: NA
CDR3nt: TGTGCCAGCAGCCAAGGGTCCCGGACTAGCGGGACCGGTACGCAGTATTTT; CDR3aa: CASSQGSRTSGTGTQYF; abundance: NA; v_gene: TRBV3-1/TRBV3-2; j_gene: TRBJ2-3; d_gene: TRBD2
CDR3nt: TGCGCCAGCAGCGATGGAGGGGGCGAGGACGAGCAGTACTTC; CDR3aa: CASSDGGGEDEQYF; abundance: NA; v_gene: TRBV5-1; j_gene: TRBJ2-7; d_gene: NA
CDR3nt: TGTGCCAGCCTTGGTCGAGAGGAGACTGAAGCTTTCTTT; CDR3aa: CASLGREETEAFF; abundance: NA; v_gene: TRBV12-3/TRBV12-4; j_gene: TRBJ1-1; d_gene: NA
CDR3nt: TGTGCCAGCAGTGCGACTCGTTACAATGAGCAGTTCTTC; CDR3aa: CASSATRYNEQFF; abundance: NA; v_gene: TRBV12-3/TRBV12-4; j_gene: TRBJ2-1; d_gene: NA
CDR3nt: TGTGCCACCAGTGGGGCGGGAAACACCGGGGAGCTGTTTTTT; CDR3aa: CATSGAGNTGELFF; abundance: NA; v_gene: TRBV24-1; j_gene: TRBJ2-2; d_gene: NA
CDR3nt: TGTGCCAGCAGCCGACAGGGATCCCTCTCTGGGGCCAACGTCCTGACTTTC; CDR3aa: CASSRQGSLSGANVLTF; abundance: NA; v_gene: TRBV7-6; j_gene: TRBJ2-6; d_gene: TRBD1
CDR3nt: TGTGCCAGCAGCTACGGGACTAGCGGTTACAATGAGCAGTTCTTC; CDR3aa: CASSYGTSGYNEQFF; abundance: once; v_gene: TRBV7-2; j_gene: TRBJ2-1; d_gene: TRBD2
CDR3nt: TGTGCCAGCAGCGTAGAGGGGGCGGGAGGGCGGACAGATACGCAGTATTTT; CDR3aa: CASSVEGAGGRTDTQYF; abundance: once; v_gene: TRBV9; j_gene: TRBJ2-3; d_gene: TRBD2
CDR3nt: TGTGCCAGCAGCTTAGCCGGGACTAGCTACAATGAGCAGTTCTTC; CDR3aa: CASSLAGTSYNEQFF; abundance: NA; v_gene: TRBV7-8; j_gene: TRBJ2-1; d_gene: TRBD2
CDR3nt: TGTGCCAGCAGCGAACAGGGGGCGTCCACTGAAGCTTTCTTT; CDR3aa: CASSEQGASTEAFF; abundance: NA; v_gene: TRBV7-3; j_gene: TRBJ1-1; d_gene: TRBD1
CDR3nt: TGTGCCAGCAGCCAAGATATACAGGGGGGAGGCACTGAAGCTTTCTTT; CDR3aa: CASSQDIQGGGTEAFF; abundance: NA; v_gene: TRBV3-1/TRBV3-2; j_gene: TRBJ1-1; d_gene: TRBD1
CDR3nt: TGTGCCAGCAGCTTTTGGACTAGCGGGAGGGCTTACCGCACAGATACGCAGTATTTT; CDR3aa: CASSFWTSGRAYRTDTQYF; abundance: NA; v_gene: TRBV6-6; j_gene: TRBJ2-3; d_gene: TRBD2
CDR3nt: TGTGCCAGCAGTTACCGAGGGACACCGGGGGGAACAGGGCAGTTCTTC; CDR3aa: CASSYRGTPGGTGQFF; abundance: NA; v_gene: TRBV6-5; j_gene: TRBJ2-1; d_gene: NA
CDR3nt: TGTGCCACAAAACCATACGTGGGTCGGGGATCTAATGAAAAACTGTTTTTT; CDR3aa: CATKPYVGRGSNEKLFF; abundance: NA; v_gene: TRBV2; j_gene: TRBJ1-4; d_gene: NA
CDR3nt: TGTGCCAGCGGGACTGACAGGGGGATTCGGGGAACTAATGAAAAACTGTTTTTT; CDR3aa: CASGTDRGIRGTNEKLFF; abundance: NA; v_gene: TRBV28; j_gene: TRBJ1-4; d_gene: TRBD1
CDR3nt: TGTGCCAGCTCACTACAGGGTAGAGGAGATACGCAGTATTTT; CDR3aa: CASSLQGRGDTQYF; abundance: NA; v_gene: TRBV18; j_gene: TRBJ2-3; d_gene: NA
CDR3nt: TGTGCCAGCAGCCAAGATGGAGGTAATCAGCCCCAGCATTTT; CDR3aa: CASSQDGGNQPQHF; abundance: once; v_gene: TRBV3-1/TRBV3-2; j_gene: TRBJ1-5; d_gene: NA
CDR3nt: TGTGCCAGCAGCCCCCCCAACTCTGGGGCCAACGTCCTGACTTTC; CDR3aa: CASSPPNSGANVLTF; abundance: NA; v_gene: TRBV4-2; j_gene: TRBJ2-6; d_gene: NA
CDR3nt: TGTGCCAGCAGCAAGGCAGGGGTGTACCAAGAGACCCAGTACTTC; CDR3aa: CASSKAGVYQETQYF; abundance: NA; v_gene: TRBV14; j_gene: TRBJ2-5; d_gene: NA
CDR3nt: TGTGCCAGCAGTTCCCAGACAGAGCAGTACTTC; CDR3aa: CASSSQTEQYF; abundance: NA; v_gene: TRBV6-2/TRBV6-3; j_gene: TRBJ2-7; d_gene: NA
CDR3nt: TGCGCCAGCAGCCAAGGATTAGCGGGGGCTGGGGGGACCCAGTACTTC; CDR3aa: CASSQGLAGAGGTQYF; abundance: NA; v_gene: TRBV4-1; j_gene: TRBJ2-5; d_gene: TRBD2
CDR3nt: TGCGCCAGCAGCTCGCTTCCCGGGACAGGGTTTGGCTACACCTTC; CDR3aa: CASSSLPGTGFGYTF; abundance: NA; v_gene: TRBV5-1; j_gene: TRBJ1-2; d_gene: TRBD1
CDR3nt: TGTGCCAGCAGCCAATTAATCCCAGATACGCAGTATTTT; CDR3aa: CASSQLIPDTQYF; abundance: NA; v_gene: TRBV16; j_gene: TRBJ2-3; d_gene: NA
CDR3nt: TGTGCCAGCGCGCTTTCCCTGGGGGCACCACAAGAGACCCAGTACTTC; CDR3aa: CASALSLGAPQETQYF; abundance: NA; v_gene: TRBV2; j_gene: TRBJ2-5; d_gene: NA
CDR3nt: TGTGCCAGCAGCCAAGAAAAATTAAAGGTGCCAGGGCAAGCCTACACCTTC; CDR3aa: CASSQEKLKVPGQAYTF; abundance: NA; v_gene: TRBV3-1/TRBV3-2; j_gene: TRBJ1-2; d_gene: NA
CDR3nt: TGTGCCAGCAGCTCGTTTTTAGGACAGAAAGAGACCCAGTACTTC; CDR3aa: CASSSFLGQKETQYF; abundance: NA; v_gene: TRBV7-2; j_gene: TRBJ2-5; d_gene: NA
CDR3nt: TGTGCCAGCGGCGGGAACTATGGCTACACCTTC; CDR3aa: CASGGNYGYTF; abundance: NA; v_gene: TRBV6-5; j_gene: TRBJ1-2; d_gene: NA
CDR3nt: TGTGCCAGCAGCTTGGGGGCGCGTGAGACCCAGTACTTC; CDR3aa: CASSLGARETQYF; abundance: NA; v_gene: TRBV5-1; j_gene: TRBJ2-5; d_gene: NA
CDR3nt: TGTGCCAGCAGCTTGGCTCGGGACAGCTATGGCTACACCTTC; CDR3aa: CASSLARDSYGYTF; abundance: NA; v_gene: TRBV7-2; j_gene: TRBJ1-2; d_gene: TRBD1
CDR3nt: TGTGCCAGCGGACCATCCCATGGACAGGGCCCAGATACGCAGTATTTT; CDR3aa: CASGPSHGQGPDTQYF; abundance: NA; v_gene: TRBV27; j_gene: TRBJ2-3; d_gene: TRBD1
CDR3nt: TGTGCCACCAGTGATGGGACAGGGTCGGGGTATGGCTACACCTTC; CDR3aa: CATSDGTGSGYGYTF; abundance: NA; v_gene: TRBV24-1; j_gene: TRBJ1-2; d_gene: TRBD1
CDR3nt: TGTGCCAGCAGCTCCAGGAGGCTAGCGGACAATGAGCAGTTCTTC; CDR3aa: CASSSRRLADNEQFF; abundance: NA; v_gene: TRBV5-6; j_gene: TRBJ2-1; d_gene: TRBD2
CDR3nt: TGTGCCAGCACCCCGTGGAGGGCGAACACTGAAGCTTTCTTT; CDR3aa: CASTPWRANTEAFF; abundance: NA; v_gene: TRBV6-5; j_gene: TRBJ1-1; d_gene: NA
CDR3nt: TGTGCCAGCAGAATTTATGACGGGACAAATTCACCCCTCCACTTT; CDR3aa: CASRIYDGTNSPLHF; abundance: NA; v_gene: TRBV27; j_gene: TRBJ1-6; d_gene: NA
CDR3nt: TGTGCCAGTAGCGATATCAGGGGGCTTTTCAACTATGGCTACACCTTC; CDR3aa: CASSDIRGLFNYGYTF; abundance: NA; v_gene: TRBV19; j_gene: TRBJ1-2; d_gene: TRBD1
CDR3nt: TGTGCCAGTAGTGTTCAGGGGTACACCGGGGAGCTGTTTTTT; CDR3aa: CASSVQGYTGELFF; abundance: NA; v_gene: TRBV19; j_gene: TRBJ2-2; d_gene: NA
CDR3nt: TGTGCCAGCAGCCCCGGTACTGGGGCCAACGTCCTGACTTTC; CDR3aa: CASSPGTGANVLTF; abundance: NA; v_gene: TRBV28; j_gene: TRBJ2-6; d_gene: NA
CDR3nt: TGTGCCAGCAGCTTCCAACAGGCTTACAATGAGCAGTTCTTC; CDR3aa: CASSFQQAYNEQFF; abundance: NA; v_gene: TRBV5-1; j_gene: TRBJ2-1; d_gene: NA
CDR3nt: TGTGCCAGCAGCGGACTTGGACTAGCGGACCTCAATGAGCAGTTCTTC; CDR3aa: CASSGLGLADLNEQFF; abundance: NA; v_gene: TRBV9; j_gene: TRBJ2-1; d_gene: TRBD2
CDR3nt: TGTGCCAGCAGCTTAGCGACACCCAGCAATTCACCCCTCCACTTT; CDR3aa: CASSLATPSNSPLHF; abundance: NA; v_gene: TRBV7-2; j_gene: TRBJ1-6; d_gene: NA
CDR3nt: TGTGCCAGCAGCCGGCCGGGGACTAGCGCACAGTCCGGGGAGCTGTTTTTT; CDR3aa: CASSRPGTSAQSGELFF; abundance: NA; v_gene: TRBV6-2/TRBV6-3; j_gene: TRBJ2-2; d_gene: TRBD2
CDR3nt: TGTGCCAGCAGCTTGAAATACGCTACGAGCTCCTATAATTCACCCCTCCACTTT; CDR3aa: CASSLKYATSSYNSPLHF; abundance: NA; v_gene: TRBV5-6; j_gene: TRBJ1-6; d_gene: NA